Each of the 21 T cell receptor beta chains below was sequenced from the same sample in a study of blood T cell repertoires in COVID-19. The protocol was immunoSEQ multiplex PCR, while the TCRdb copy is restricted to in-frame clones and leaves out a portion. The data hold 200,000 or so clones, with about 86% observed a single time. Sequencing was carried out using PBMCs or T cells enriched from blood (not recorded which). Source of these receptors: a woman in her thirties or forties with acute COVID-19.

The chain is built from TRBV27 and TRBJ1-2; 7 nucleotides align to TRBD1. The CDR3 sequence is 15 residues long. CDR1 is MNHEY and CDR2 is SMNVEV in the germline V gene (reference sequence). Losses at the gene ends were 0 bases for V and 2 bases for J; bases not matched to a gene: 3. The CDR3 DNA follows: TGTGCCAGCAGTTTATCGACAGGGAGCAACTATGGCTACACCTTC. Protein product: CASSLSTGSNYGYTF.

The V gene is TRBV7-8, the J gene TRBJ1-5; D possibly corresponds to TRBD1 (6 bases). V lost 1 base and J 7 bases, leaving 8 bases between the germline ends. The CDR3 loop spans 13 amino acids. CDR1 SGHVS and CDR2 FQNEAQ come from the germline V gene. The chain's CDR3 is CASSLDREQPQHF. CDR3 DNA: TGTGCCAGCAGCTTAGACAGGGAGCAGCCCCAGCATTTT. Supplemented by reference TRBV7-8 and TRBJ1-5, the full variable domain reads GAGVSQSPRYKVAKRGQDVALRCDPISGHVSLFWYQQALGQGPEFLTYFQNEAQLDKSGLPSDRFFAERPEGSVSTLKIQRTQQEDSAVYLCASSLDREQPQHFGDGTRLSIL.

This clone was recorded once. The chain couples TRBV30 to TRBJ2-7, with TRBD1 as a possible D gene (6 bases). Germline CDR1 GTSNPN, CDR2 SVGIG (reference sequence). The ends were cut back, 5 bases at V and 5 bases at J, with 13 bases in the middle. This CDR3 is 12 amino acids long. Here the CDR3 DNA reads TGTGCCTGGGACTACAGGGCCGACGAGCAGTACTTC. Residues: CAWDYRADEQYF.

The chain uses TRBV2 and TRBJ2-5; no definite D call. CDR3 length: 13 amino acids. Germline CDR1 SNHLY, CDR2 FYNNEI. Deletions cut 3 bases from V and 2 bases from J, with 7 bases between. DNA for the CDR3: TGTGCCAGCAGTGACTTTACTCAAGAGACCCAGTACTTC. Its protein product is CASSDFTQETQYF.

The chain has TRBV18 and TRBJ1-2; 8 bases map to TRBD1. This CDR3 spans 19 amino acids. V lost 6 bases, J lost 4 bases, and 22 bases stayed unmatched. Germline V CDR1 and CDR2: KGHSH, LQKENI. CDR3 coding DNA: TGTGCCAGCTCTCTCAGGAGGTTGGACAGGGCCCACGCGCTCTATGGCTACACCTTC. Translated: CASSLRRLDRAHALYGYTF.

This clone was seen only once. The V call is TRBV7-9, the J call TRBJ2-7; D is unclear. Germline V gives CDR1 SEHNR, CDR2 FQNEAQ (reference sequence). CDR3 size: 14 residues. V was trimmed by 0 bases and J by 2 bases, leaving 8 bases between them. In nucleotides, the CDR3 is TGTGCCAGCAGCTTAGCCTCTATTCCCTACGAGCAGTACTTC. This codes for CASSLASIPYEQYF.

This clone was found a few times. The chain recombines TRBV11-2 with TRBJ1-2, with D unclear. Trimming left V 0 bases short and J 8 bases short, with 10 bases between. This CDR3 has 13 amino acids. Germline CDR1 reads SGHAT; CDR2 reads FQNNGV. The CDR3 region is CASSLDGLHGYTF. The CDR3 DNA sequence: TGTGCCAGCAGCTTAGACGGGTTACACGGCTACACCTTC.

The chain carries TRBV6-1 and TRBJ2-1, with 10 positions matching TRBD2. The CDR3 is 18 amino acids. V was clipped by 4 bases and J by 3 bases; unmatched bases: 12. The germline gives CDR1 MNHNS, CDR2 SASEGT. The CDR3 DNA reads as TGTGCCAGCAGTGCAATTCTCCCTAGCGGGAGTCGCTACAATGAGCAGTTCTTC. Translating gives CASSAILPSGSRYNEQFF.

This chain uses TRBV9 with TRBJ2-3; no clear D. Germline values: CDR1 SGDLS, CDR2 YYNGEE. The CDR3 contains 15 residues. Trimming shortened V by 4 bases and J by 2 bases, and 14 bases separated the two germline ends. The CDR3 reads CASSPQGVITDTQYF. As DNA, the CDR3 is TGTGCCAGCAGCCCCCAAGGAGTAATCACAGATACGCAGTATTTT.

The V gene is TRBV7-7, the J gene TRBJ1-4, with 7 bases lining up with TRBD1. J was trimmed by 10 bases and V by 5 bases; bases with no gene match: 10. This CDR3 is built from 14 residues. The V gene's germline CDR1 is SSHAT and CDR2 FNYEAQ (reference sequence). CDR3 amino acids: CASSRQRQGVKLFF. The DNA of the CDR3 is TGTGCCAGCAGCCGACAGCGACAGGGAGTAAAACTGTTTTTT.

The rearrangement uses TRBV18 and TRBJ1-5, with 7 bases fitting TRBD1. J was trimmed by 5 bases and V by 1 base; bases with no gene match: 2. The length of the CDR3 is 14 residues. Germline V gene sequence: CDR1 KGHSH, CDR2 LQKENI. CDR3 in amino acids: CASSPLQGDQPQHF. Here the CDR3 DNA reads TGTGCCAGCTCACCACTGCAGGGGGATCAGCCCCAGCATTTT.

The rearrangement links TRBV11-2 to TRBJ1-2, with 8 positions matching TRBD1. CDR1 and CDR2 from the germline V gene are SGHAT and FQNNGV. The CDR3 contains 16 residues. V lost 4 bases and J lost 7; bases outside the gene matches: 14. CDR3 sequence (DNA): TGTGCCAGCAGCTCCTCTACTGGACAGGGACCTCTTGGCTACACCTTC. This sequence encodes CASSSSTGQGPLGYTF.

This clone appeared a few times. V is TRBV7-3 and J is TRBJ2-5; 11 bases are shared with TRBD2. The CDR3 sequence is 16 residues long. Germline V gene data show CDR1 as SGHTA and CDR2 as FQGTGA. Germline trimming cut 5 bases from V and 1 base from J; bases unmatched to any gene: 6. CDR3 in DNA: TGTGCCAGCAGCCCGGGGACTAGCGGACCCCAAGAGACCCAGTACTTC. Translating gives CASSPGTSGPQETQYF.

V usage is TRBV6-5 and J usage is TRBJ1-6, with 9 bases that match TRBD1. Trimming at V came to 6 bases and at J to 10 bases, leaving 10 bases not matched to a gene. From germline, CDR1 is MNHEY and CDR2 SVGAGI. The CDR3 is made up of 15 amino acids. The CDR3 DNA follows: TGTGCCAGCAGCCGTCCCGGGACAGGGTTCTCACCCCTCCACTTT. Encoded protein: CASSRPGTGFSPLHF.

The chain carries TRBV2 and TRBJ1-5, with 7 bases aligning to TRBD1. With 6 bases clipped from V and 7 bases from J, the junction kept 9 bases outside the gene matches. This CDR3 comprises 14 residues. Germline values: CDR1 SNHLY, CDR2 FYNNEI. The CDR3 protein is CASRKQGIRQPQHF. The CDR3 nucleotides read TGTGCCAGCAGGAAACAGGGGATCCGCCAGCCCCAGCATTTT.

The J gene is TRBJ2-5, the V gene TRBV28; D gene uncertain. The CDR3 length is 12 residues. Between the trimmed V and J ends, which lost 5 bases and 5 bases, there was a span of 9 bases. Germline V gene data show CDR1 as MDHEN and CDR2 as SYDVKM. CDR3 bases: TGTGCCAGCAGTGGGCCTTTGGAGACCCAGTACTTC. Its translation is CASSGPLETQYF.

The chain links TRBV6-5 to TRBJ2-5; 10 nucleotides line up with TRBD2. V gave up 6 bases and J gave up 5 bases; unmatched junction bases: 6. This CDR3 is built from 14 residues. Germline V gene sequence: CDR1 MNHEY, CDR2 SVGAGI. CDR3 protein: CASRDSGRYETQYF. CDR3 coding DNA: TGTGCCAGCAGGGATAGCGGGAGGTATGAGACCCAGTACTTC.

The chain couples TRBV29-1 to TRBJ2-1; TRBD2 aligns across 8 bases. Germline V lookup: CDR1 SQVTM, CDR2 ANQGSEA. V lost 4 bases to trimming and J lost 6 bases; unmatched junction nucleotides: 8. The CDR3 is 14 residues long. CDR3 sequence (DNA): TGCAGCGTTGGGGTCAGCGGGAGTGGCAATGAGCAGTTCTTC. Translation gives CSVGVSGSGNEQFF.

The V call is TRBV27, the J call TRBJ2-1; tentatively, D is TRBD2 (5 bases). Germline-derived CDR1 and CDR2 are MNHEY and SMNVEV (reference sequence). With 2 bases removed from V and 7 bases from J, the gap between germline ends came to 24 bases. The length of the CDR3 is 18 residues. CDR3 sequence reads: CASSLTTPFTGTRNEQFF. The CDR3 region has the DNA TGTGCCAGCAGTTTAACCACCCCTTTCACGGGAACAAGGAATGAGCAGTTCTTC.

Worth noting for this clone: Different DNA sequences within this sample yield the same CDR3. This chain uses TRBV7-2 with TRBJ2-3; D gene ambiguous. This CDR3 has 13 amino acids. Trimming removed 1 base at V and 2 bases at J, with 4 bases between. Germline V gene sequence: CDR1 SGHTA, CDR2 FQGNSA. CDR3 residues: CASSLVFTDTQYF. CDR3 bases: TGTGCCAGCAGCTTAGTATTCACAGATACGCAGTATTTT.

This chain links TRBV12-5 with TRBJ1-5; 7 bases line up with TRBD1. After removal of 5 bases from V and 0 bases from J, the junction contained 4 bases not matched to a gene. The CDR3 consists of 15 residues. Looked up from germline, CDR1 is LGHNT and CDR2 is FRNRAP. CDR3 coding DNA: TGTGCTAGTGGTGGGGGACAGTATAGCAATCAGCCCCAGCATTTT. Translating it yields CASGGGQYSNQPQHF. Variable domain in full (rest from reference TRBV12-5 and TRBJ1-5): DARVTQTPRHKVTEMGQEVTMRCQPILGHNTVFWYRQTMMQGLELLAYFRNRAPLDDSGMPKDRFSAEMPDATLATLKIQPSEPRDSAVYFCASGGGQYSNQPQHFGDGTRLSIL.